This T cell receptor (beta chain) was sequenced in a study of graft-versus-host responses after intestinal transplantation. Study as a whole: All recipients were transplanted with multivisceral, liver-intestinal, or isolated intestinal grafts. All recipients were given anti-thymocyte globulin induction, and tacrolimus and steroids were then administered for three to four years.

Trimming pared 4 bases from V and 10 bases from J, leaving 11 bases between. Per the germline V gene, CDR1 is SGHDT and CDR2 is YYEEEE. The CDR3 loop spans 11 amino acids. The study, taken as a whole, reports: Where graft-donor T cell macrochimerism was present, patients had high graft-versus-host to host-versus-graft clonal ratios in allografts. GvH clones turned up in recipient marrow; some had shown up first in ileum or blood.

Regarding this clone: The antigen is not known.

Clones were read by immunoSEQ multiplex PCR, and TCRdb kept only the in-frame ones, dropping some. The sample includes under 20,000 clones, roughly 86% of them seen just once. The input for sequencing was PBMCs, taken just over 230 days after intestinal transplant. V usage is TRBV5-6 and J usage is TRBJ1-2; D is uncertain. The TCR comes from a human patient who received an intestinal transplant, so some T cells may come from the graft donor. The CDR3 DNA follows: TGTGCCAGCAGCCAAATGTCTTACTACACCTTC. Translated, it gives CASSQMSYYTF.